The 32 T cell receptor beta chains below come from one sample, sequenced in a study of blood T cell repertoires in COVID-19. The method was immunoSEQ multiplex PCR; TCRdb's version includes in-frame clones alone and lacks a portion of them. The table records 150,000 to 180,000 clones, around 84% of them present only once. The sequenced sample was peripheral blood. These receptors all stem from an elderly man with acute or convalescent COVID-19.

The chain recombines TRBV7-2 with TRBJ2-5, with D perhaps matching TRBD2 (5 bases). V was shortened by 5 bases and J by 8 bases, with 12 bases between the two germline ends. The CDR3 has 12 amino acids. Germline V gene sequence: CDR1 SGHTA, CDR2 FQGNSA. CDR3 nucleotides: TGTGCCAGCAGCGCCTGGCTAGCCACCCAGTACTTC. Its protein is CASSAWLATQYF.

V usage is TRBV6-5 and J usage is TRBJ1-5; D is unclear. CDR1 is MNHEY and CDR2 is SVGAGI in the germline V gene. Trimming pared 9 bases from V and 7 bases from J, leaving 13 bases between. This CDR3 comprises 12 residues. The CDR3 here is CASEGGVQPQHF. The CDR3, as DNA: TGTGCCAGTGAGGGTGGGGTCCAGCCCCAGCATTTT.

This chain uses TRBV18 with TRBJ2-3, with 8 bases that match TRBD1. J lost 9 bases, V lost 0 bases, and 5 bases had no gene match. Germline CDR1 and CDR2: KGHSH and LQKENI. This CDR3 spans 14 amino acids. The CDR3 region has the DNA TGTGCCAGCTCACCACCGGCAGGGGGCGACACGCAGTATTTT. Its protein product is CASSPPAGGDTQYF.

CDR3 sequence: CASSRGQGVTNEKLFF. The DNA for the CDR3 is TGCGCCAGCAGCCGGGGACAGGGGGTAACTAATGAAAAACTGTTTTTT. J is TRBJ1-4 and V is TRBV4-1; 11 bases map to TRBD1. The V gene end was trimmed by 4 bases and the J gene end by 1 base; junction bases not matched to a gene: 2. The CDR3 loop spans 16 amino acids. Germline V gene lookup returns CDR1 MGHRA and CDR2 YSYEKL.

This chain joins TRBV7-9 and TRBJ1-1; D perhaps matches TRBD1 (5 bases). CDR3 size: 13 residues. Trimming removed 7 bases at V and 7 bases at J, with 16 bases between. Per germline, CDR1 SEHNR and CDR2 FQNEAQ (reference sequence). CDR3 nucleotide sequence: TGTGCCAGCACAAGCAGGGTAACTGGTGAAGCTTTCTTT. Translated: CASTSRVTGEAFF. Using reference TRBV7-9 and TRBJ1-1 for the parts outside the CDR3, the full variable domain is DTGVSQNPRHKITKRGQNVTFRCDPISEHNRLYWYRQTLGQGPEFLTYFQNEAQLEKSRLLSDRFSAERPKGSFSTLEIQRTEQGDSAMYLCASTSRVTGEAFFGQGTRLTVV.

This clone was recorded a few times. V and J are TRBV6-5 and TRBJ2-7; a weak D match, TRBD1 (6 bases). Germline-derived CDR1 and CDR2 are MNHEY and SVGAGI. This CDR3 comprises 14 residues. Trimming removed 0 bases at V and 2 bases at J, with 8 bases between. In DNA, the CDR3 is TGTGCCAGCAGTTACTCCGCAGGGGCCTACGAGCAGTACGTC. It encodes CASSYSAGAYEQYV.

The CDR3 nucleotides are TGTGCCAGCACCGACTTCTTGAGAGACACTGAAGCTTTCTTT. It encodes CASTDFLRDTEAFF. The chain employs TRBV5-6 and TRBJ1-1, with D unresolved. Trimming stripped 6 bases from V and 3 bases from J, with 15 bases between. CDR1 SGHDT and CDR2 YYEEEE come from the germline V gene. CDR3 length equals 14 residues.

The table lists this clone with a count of one. CDR3 DNA: TGCGCCAGCAGTGAGTCTGGCGGTCAAGAGACCCAGTACTTC. This encodes CASSESGGQETQYF. The rearrangement joins TRBV10-1 to TRBJ2-5; D is unclear. The CDR3 has 14 amino acids. Germline V gene lookup returns CDR1 WNHNN and CDR2 SYGVQD (reference sequence). Trimming shortened V by 0 bases and J by 2 bases, and 7 bases separated the two germline ends.

The chain carries TRBV5-8 and TRBJ1-5; D perhaps matches TRBD1 (6 bases). V lost 4 bases to trimming and J lost 2 bases, with 7 bases between them. Germline CDR1 SGHTS, CDR2 YDEGEE. The CDR3 is made up of 13 amino acids. The CDR3 is CASSRQGNQPQHF. In DNA, the CDR3 is TGTGCCAGCAGCAGACAGGGCAATCAGCCCCAGCATTTT.

J is TRBJ2-3 and V is TRBV2, with 8 nucleotides matching TRBD2. Germline V gene sequence: CDR1 SNHLY, CDR2 FYNNEI. CDR3 length equals 16 residues. V lost 2 bases and J lost 2; bases outside the gene matches: 6. CDR3 nucleotides: TGTGCCAGCAGTGAAAAACCGGGACTAGACACAGATACGCAGTATTTT. Translating gives CASSEKPGLDTDTQYF.

The chain recombines TRBV19 with TRBJ2-2, with D uncertain. The V and J ends lost 3 bases and 5 bases respectively, with 13 bases between them. The CDR3 loop spans 15 amino acids. CDR1 and CDR2 (germline): LNHDA, SQIVND (reference sequence). This chain's CDR3 is CASSIEARYTGELFF. CDR3 nucleotides: TGTGCCAGTAGTATTGAGGCGAGGTATACCGGGGAGCTGTTTTTT.

The chain recombines TRBV6-5 with TRBJ2-5; 10 bases fit TRBD2. CDR1 and CDR2 from the germline V gene are MNHEY and SVGAGI. V trimming: 2 bases; J trimming: 5 bases; junction bases outside the gene matches: 5. The CDR3 contains 15 residues. The CDR3 loop is CASSYPSGGRETQYF. CDR3 nucleotides: TGTGCCAGCAGTTACCCTAGCGGGGGCAGGGAGACCCAGTACTTC.

The CDR3 sequence is CASSAGNGNTIYF. CDR3 coding DNA: TGTGCCAGCAGCGCAGGGAATGGAAACACCATATATTTT. This chain uses TRBV9 with TRBJ1-3, with D possibly TRBD1 on 5 matching bases. Germline lookup yields CDR1 SGDLS and CDR2 YYNGEE. V dropped 3 bases and J dropped 3 bases, with 7 bases sitting between them. This CDR3 is 13 amino acids long.

The chain couples TRBV24-1 to TRBJ2-3; TRBD2 is a possible D gene (6 bases). This CDR3 has 16 residues. The germline V gene encodes CDR1 KGHDR and CDR2 SFDVKD. V was shortened by 0 bases and J by 1 base, with 10 bases between the two germline ends. The CDR3 here is CATSDLRPGGTDTQYF. The CDR3 DNA follows: TGTGCCACCAGTGATTTGCGACCGGGAGGCACAGATACGCAGTATTTT.

Note on this clone: The junction differs from germline at one of its ends, possibly a read error. CDR3 nucleotide sequence: TGTGCCAGCAGTGACTCAGGGGGCGGCTACACCTTC. Encoded protein: CASSDSGGGYTF. This sequence joins TRBV6-5 and TRBJ1-2; TRBD1 aligns across 8 bases. The V gene's germline CDR1 is MNHEY and CDR2 SVGAGI. The CDR3 length is 12 residues.

The rearrangement links TRBV5-1 to TRBJ2-1; unclear D gene. With 3 bases removed from V and 6 bases from J, the gap between germline ends came to 10 bases. The CDR3 sequence is 13 residues long. Germline V lookup: CDR1 SGHRS, CDR2 YFSETQ. In DNA form, the CDR3 reads TGCGCCAGCAGCTCTATGTTTTCCAATGAGCAGTTCTTC. Translation: CASSSMFSNEQFF.

CDR3 sequence: CASSGGSSYEQYF. The CDR3 bases are TGTGCCAGCAGTGGCGGAAGCTCCTACGAGCAGTACTTC. The genes are TRBV11-2 and TRBJ2-7; no definite D call. CDR1 and CDR2 (germline): SGHAT, FQNNGV. V was cut by 6 bases and J by 0 bases, with 9 bases left in between. The CDR3 contains 13 residues.

The table lists this clone with a count of one. The rearrangement joins TRBV3-1 (or the pseudogene TRBV3-2) to TRBJ2-2; D may be TRBD1 (8 bases). The CDR3 has 15 residues. Germline CDR1 reads LGHDT; CDR2 reads YNNKEL (reference sequence). V lost 5 bases, J lost 6 bases, and 16 bases lay in between. CDR3: CASSSLADRAGELFF. For the CDR3, the DNA is TGTGCCAGCAGCTCTCTAGCGGACAGGGCCGGGGAGCTGTTTTTT.

The V gene is TRBV7-9, the J gene TRBJ1-1; D is unclear. The germline gives CDR1 SEHNR, CDR2 FQNEAQ (reference sequence). CDR3 length equals 12 residues. Trimming shortened V by 1 base and J by 7 bases, and 7 bases separated the two germline ends. For the CDR3, the DNA is TGTGCCAGCAGCTTAGTTCTCGGTGAAGCTTTCTTT. It specifies CASSLVLGEAFF. The entire variable domain, with the rest obtained from reference TRBV7-9 and TRBJ1-1, is as follows: DTGVSQNPRHKITKRGQNVTFRCDPISEHNRLYWYRQTLGQGPEFLTYFQNEAQLEKSRLLSDRFSAERPKGSFSTLEIQRTEQGDSAMYLCASSLVLGEAFFGQGTRLTVV.

The V gene is TRBV3-1 (or the pseudogene TRBV3-2), the J gene TRBJ1-4, with 10 bases lining up with TRBD1. J gave up 1 base and V 5 bases, and 7 bases lay outside the gene matches. This CDR3 contains 17 residues. Germline V CDR1 and CDR2: LGHDT, YNNKEL (reference sequence). CDR3 amino acids: CASSGIGQGVTNEKLFF. For the CDR3, the DNA is TGTGCCAGCAGCGGCATCGGACAGGGGGTAACTAATGAAAAACTGTTTTTT.

The chain employs TRBV20-1 and TRBJ1-2, with 11 nucleotides matching TRBD1. Germline CDR1 reads DFQATT; CDR2 reads SNEGSKA (reference sequence). Trimming cost V 7 bases and J 6 bases; bases outside gene matches: 1. The CDR3 loop spans 11 amino acids. Here the CDR3 reads CSGTGGDGYTF. CDR3 nucleotides: TGCAGTGGGACAGGGGGCGATGGCTACACCTTC.

This clone was detected only once. CDR3: CASSRQDRGRYEQYF. Here the CDR3 DNA reads TGTGCCAGCAGCCGCCAGGACAGGGGGCGGTACGAGCAGTACTTC. The chain employs TRBV14 and TRBJ2-7; 11 bases fit TRBD1. Germline-derived CDR1 and CDR2 are SGHDN and FVKESK. Trimming cost V 4 bases and J 4 bases; bases outside gene matches: 6. CDR3 length: 15 amino acids.

The chain combines TRBV5-1 with TRBJ2-7, with 7 nucleotides matching TRBD1. This CDR3 has 16 amino acids. The trim removed 3 bases at V and 5 bases at J, leaving 14 bases unmatched. The germline V gene has CDR1 SGHRS and CDR2 YFSETQ. The DNA for the CDR3 is TGCGCCAGCAGCTCGATCACACAGGGGCGCAGAGACGAGCAGTACTTC. Translated: CASSSITQGRRDEQYF.

As DNA, the CDR3 is TGTGCCAGCAGCCCGACCGGGGCGGGGGGCCTAGCGAACACCGGGGAGCTGTTTTTT. Translating gives CASSPTGAGGLANTGELFF. This chain connects TRBV7-2 to TRBJ2-2, with 8 bases lining up with TRBD2. This CDR3 has 19 amino acids. The junction had 14 bases not matched to a gene; V was cut back by 5 bases and J by 0 bases. The V gene's germline CDR1 is SGHTA and CDR2 FQGNSA.

The chain links TRBV24-1 to TRBJ2-1; 8 bases map to TRBD1. J gave up 6 bases and V 7 bases, and 19 bases lay outside the gene matches. There are 18 residues in the CDR3. The germline CDR1 and CDR2 sequences are KGHDR and SFDVKD. The CDR3 reads CATSGHFRQGSSGNEQFF. CDR3 in DNA: TGTGCCACCAGCGGCCACTTCCGACAGGGGAGTTCGGGCAATGAGCAGTTCTTC.

The V gene is TRBV7-2, the J gene TRBJ2-2; possible D gene TRBD1, 6 bases. The CDR3 length is 14 residues. With 6 bases removed from V and 0 bases from J, the gap between germline ends came to 8 bases. Per the germline V gene, CDR1 is SGHTA and CDR2 is FQGNSA. DNA for the CDR3: TGTGCCAGCAGACAGGGAACGAACACCGGGGAGCTGTTTTTT. This translates into CASRQGTNTGELFF. Combining the CDR3 with reference TRBV7-2 and TRBJ2-2 gives the whole variable domain GAGVSQSPSNKVTEKGKDVELRCDPISGHTALYWYRQSLGQGLEFLIYFQGNSAPDKSGLPSDRFSAERTGGSVSTLTIQRTQQEDSAVYLCASRQGTNTGELFFGEGSRLTVL.

The chain joins TRBV19 to TRBJ2-1; 9 bases are a match to TRBD1. The ends lost 4 bases at V and 6 bases at J; junction bases unmatched: 1. The CDR3 loop spans 13 amino acids. Germline V lookup: CDR1 LNHDA, CDR2 SQIVND (reference sequence). The CDR3 DNA follows: TGTGCCAGTAGTACGACAGGGGGCAATGAGCAGTTCTTC. This translates into CASSTTGGNEQFF.

This clone was detected once. The gene calls are TRBV5-1 and TRBJ1-1; 8 positions agree with TRBD1. The V gene end was trimmed by 4 bases and the J gene end by 0 bases; junction bases not matched to a gene: 5. Germline assignment: CDR1 SGHRS and CDR2 YFSETQ. This CDR3 region has 15 residues. CDR3 loop: CASSRDRSLNTEAFF. For the CDR3, the DNA is TGCGCCAGCAGCAGGGACAGGAGTTTGAACACTGAAGCTTTCTTT. Filled out from reference TRBV5-1 and TRBJ1-1, the complete variable domain reads KAGVTQTPRYLIKTRGQQVTLSCSPISGHRSVSWYQQTPGQGLQFLFEYFSETQRNKGNFPGRFSGRQFSNSRSEMNVSTLELGDSALYLCASSRDRSLNTEAFFGQGTRLTVV.

The chain links TRBV29-1 to TRBJ2-7, with 8 bases matching TRBD1. This CDR3 has 13 amino acids. V trimming: 6 bases; J trimming: 7 bases; junction bases outside the gene matches: 11. CDR1 and CDR2 (germline): SQVTM, ANQGSEA. The CDR3 here is CSVETDRGEEQYF. CDR3 DNA: TGCAGCGTGGAGACCGACAGGGGTGAAGAGCAGTACTTC.

This chain uses TRBV5-8 with TRBJ1-2; a weak D match, TRBD1 (5 bases). CDR3 size: 14 residues. Germline V CDR1 and CDR2: SGHTS, YDEGEE. The ends were cut back, 2 bases at V and 4 bases at J, with 12 bases in the middle. The CDR3 loop reads CASSLQEFGYGYTF. In DNA, the CDR3 is TGTGCCAGCAGCTTACAGGAGTTTGGCTATGGCTACACCTTC. Using reference TRBV5-8 and TRBJ1-2 for the parts outside the CDR3, the full variable domain is EAGVTQSPTHLIKTRGQQATLRCSPISGHTSVYWYQQALGLGLQFLLWYDEGEERNRGNFPPRFSGRQFPNYSSELNVNALELEDSALYLCASSLQEFGYGYTFGSGTRLTVV.

The rearrangement links TRBV2 to TRBJ2-5; possible D gene TRBD1, 6 bases. V was cut by 8 bases and J by 2 bases, with 15 bases left in between. Looked up from germline, CDR1 is SNHLY and CDR2 is FYNNEI. This CDR3 is 14 amino acids long. The CDR3 sequence is CASAFGQSQETQYF. CDR3 nucleotide sequence: TGTGCCAGCGCTTTTGGACAGTCTCAAGAGACCCAGTACTTC.

The table lists this clone with a count of one. This rearrangement joins TRBV19 to TRBJ1-6, with 10 bases lining up with TRBD1. The CDR3 extends over 15 amino acids. After removal of 5 bases from V and 8 bases from J, the junction contained 6 bases not matched to a gene. CDR1 and CDR2 from the germline V gene are LNHDA and SQIVND (reference sequence). Written as DNA, the CDR3 is TGTGCCAGTAGTGGGCAGACAGGGGGCTATTCACCCCTCCACTTT. Encoded protein: CASSGQTGGYSPLHF. The whole variable domain, filled in from reference TRBV19 and TRBJ1-6, reads DGGITQSPKYLFRKEGQNVTLSCEQNLNHDAMYWYRQDPGQGLRLIYYSQIVNDFQKGDIAEGYSVSREKKESFPLTVTSAQKNPTAFYLCASSGQTGGYSPLHFGNGTRLTVT.